These T cell receptor beta chains were read from a single sample in a study of blood T cell repertoires in COVID-19. TCRdb's copy holds only in-frame clones and misses some; the assay was immunoSEQ multiplex PCR. The sample holds nearly 350,000 clones; over 70% are singletons and the top ten take 2.5% to 3%. Source material: peripheral blood. The receptors were sampled from a man aged 30-40 years with active or convalescent COVID-19. Each CDR3 is given with its conserved first and last residue. D genes are given only for firm matches. Clone size is stated in some rows and not others, as once, few, many or a class when expanded.

V	size	D	J	length	DNA	CDR3
TRBV3-1/TRBV3-2	few	TRBD2	TRBJ2-7	13	TGTGCCAGCAGCCAAGGCCGGGGGGGCGAGCAGTACTTC	CASSQGRGGEQYF
TRBV7-2	NA	TRBD2	TRBJ2-5	16	TGTGCCAGCAGCTTAGCGTTAGGACTAGAAATCGGGACCCAGTACTTC	CASSLALGLEIGTQYF
TRBV10-3	NA	NA	TRBJ2-7	13	TGTGCCATCAGTCCCGGACAGTCCTACGAGCAGTACTTC	CAISPGQSYEQYF
TRBV19	NA	TRBD2	TRBJ2-7	14	TGTGCCAGTAGTGTTGGCGGGAGAGTCTACGAGCAGTACTTC	CASSVGGRVYEQYF
TRBV7-9	few	TRBD1	TRBJ2-5	14	TGTGCCAGCAGGCCGGGACAGACCCAAGAGACCCAGTACTTC	CASRPGQTQETQYF
TRBV24-1	NA	TRBD2	TRBJ2-3	16	TGTGCCACCAGTGACCCTTTAGCGGGAGGGACAGATACGCAGTATTTT	CATSDPLAGGTDTQYF
TRBV11-3	NA	TRBD2	TRBJ2-7	16	TGTGCCAGCAGCCTAGGGGGACTAGCGGGGATTTACGAGCAGTACTTC	CASSLGGLAGIYEQYF
TRBV19	few	TRBD1	TRBJ1-1	13	TGTGCCAGTAGTTCGGACAGGGGGGCTGAAGCTTTCTTT	CASSSDRGAEAFF
TRBV7-2	NA	TRBD1	TRBJ2-5	12	TGTGCCCACAGGGGGCCCCAAGAGACCCAGTACTTC	CAHRGPQETQYF
TRBV5-8	NA	NA	TRBJ2-7	12	TGTGCCAGCAGCGTCCTCTCCTACGAGCAGTACTTC	CASSVLSYEQYF
TRBV19	once	NA	TRBJ1-1	13	TGTGCCAGTAGTATGACAGTGAACACTGAAGCTTTCTTT	CASSMTVNTEAFF
TRBV3-1/TRBV3-2	once	TRBD1	TRBJ2-3	16	TGTGCCAGCAGCCAGGGACAGGGGTTTCTCACAGATACGCAGTATTTT	CASSQGQGFLTDTQYF
TRBV5-1	NA	TRBD1	TRBJ2-2	17	TGCGCCAGCAGCCCAGTCCCCGGGACAGGCTACACCGGGGAGCTGTTTTTT	CASSPVPGTGYTGELFF
TRBV6-5	NA	TRBD1	TRBJ2-7	13	TGTGCCAGCAGGACCACAGGGGTGGGCGAGCAGTACTTC	CASRTTGVGEQYF
TRBV24-1	NA	NA	TRBJ2-3	12	TGTGCCACCGGGCAGAGCACAGATACGCAGTATTTT	CATGQSTDTQYF
TRBV9	once	NA	TRBJ2-7	16	TGTGCCAGCAGCGTAGTCGACACCCCAGTCCCCTACGAGCAGTACTTC	CASSVVDTPVPYEQYF
TRBV9	once	TRBD1	TRBJ2-3	17	TGTGCCAGCAGCCCTTCCTTACAGGGGTCCCGCACAGATACGCAGTATTTT	CASSPSLQGSRTDTQYF
TRBV27	NA	NA	TRBJ2-7	16	TGTGCCAGCAGTTTTGGTCTCGGGGGACAGTACTACGAGCAGTACTTC	CASSFGLGGQYYEQYF
TRBV4-3	NA	NA	TRBJ1-5	14	TGCGCCAGCAGCCCAGGGTATAGCAATCAGCCCCAGCATTTT	CASSPGYSNQPQHF
TRBV2	NA	NA	TRBJ1-5	15	TGTGCCAGCAGTGAGAGGGTTGTACGCAATCAGCCCCAGCATTTT	CASSERVVRNQPQHF
TRBV28	NA	TRBD1	TRBJ2-5	15	TGTGCCAGCAGTTTATCAGGGGGCATAGGAGAGACCCAGTACTTC	CASSLSGGIGETQYF
TRBV30	NA	NA	TRBJ1-5	13	TGTGCCTGGAATGGGGGAGGAGGGCAGCCCCAGCATTTT	CAWNGGGGQPQHF
TRBV7-9	NA	TRBD1	TRBJ2-1	16	TGTGCCAGCAGCTTCGGACTGACAGGGGGAAGCGATGAGCAGTTCTTC	CASSFGLTGGSDEQFF
TRBV23-1	NA	TRBD1	TRBJ1-2	17	TGCGCCAGCAGTCTCAAGCCGGGACAGGGTGGATCCTATGGCTACACCTTC	CASSLKPGQGGSYGYTF
TRBV18	NA	NA	TRBJ1-1	12	TGTGCCAGCTCGCCCAACCGACAGGATCCTTTCTTT	CASSPNRQDPFF
TRBV12-3/TRBV12-4	NA	NA	TRBJ2-7	12	TGTGCCAGCAGTCAACGAAGGCGGGAGCAGTACTTC	CASSQRRREQYF
TRBV4-2	NA	TRBD2	TRBJ2-5	16	TGTGCCAGCAGCCAAGGGAGGACTAGCGGCGAAGAGACCCAGTACTTC	CASSQGRTSGEETQYF
TRBV11-1	NA	TRBD1	TRBJ2-5	16	TGTGCCAGCAGCTTATCTGGACAGGGGCTCCAAGAGACCCAGTACTTC	CASSLSGQGLQETQYF
TRBV13	NA	NA	TRBJ1-4	15	TGTGCCAGCAGCTTAGAGGGGGACCTGAATGAAAAACTGTTTTTT	CASSLEGDLNEKLFF
TRBV6-2/TRBV6-3	NA	TRBD1	TRBJ1-2	15	TGTGCCAGCAGCGCGACGTCAGGGGGCTCCCCCCCGTACACCTTC	CASSATSGGSPPYTF
TRBV7-2	NA	TRBD2	TRBJ2-7	14	TGTGCCAGCAGCTCTGCCGGGACTAGCTACGAGCAGTACTTC	CASSSAGTSYEQYF
TRBV28	NA	TRBD2	TRBJ2-5	16	TGTGCCAGCAGTGGGCTATACCAGCGGGAGGACGAGACCCAGTACTTC	CASSGLYQREDETQYF
TRBV11-2	NA	TRBD1	TRBJ1-5	16	TGTGCCAGCAGCTTAGGGGACGGGACAGGTGACCGAGCCCAGCATTTT	CASSLGDGTGDRAQHF
TRBV4-2	once	NA	TRBJ2-3	11	TGTGCCAGCAGCCAAAGCCATACGCAGTATTTT	CASSQSHTQYF
TRBV15	NA	NA	TRBJ1-1	13	TGTGCCACCAGAGGTGAGGTGGACACTGAAGCTTTCTTT	CATRGEVDTEAFF
TRBV7-6	NA	TRBD1	TRBJ2-7	15	TGTGCCAGCAGCCCCATGTTAGGGGGCATCGACGAGCAGTACTTC	CASSPMLGGIDEQYF
TRBV11-2	few	NA	TRBJ1-1	13	TGTGCCAGCAGCTTAGGGGAGGGCACTGAAGCTTTCTTT	CASSLGEGTEAFF
TRBV5-6	NA	NA	TRBJ2-5	14	TGTGCCAGCACCATGGGGGGGGGCAGCGGGACCCAGTACTTC	CASTMGGGSGTQYF
TRBV28	NA	NA	TRBJ1-2	12	TGTGCCAGCAGTCAGGGGAACTATGGCTACACCTTC	CASSQGNYGYTF
TRBV27	once	TRBD1	TRBJ2-1	14	TGTGCCAGCAGTTTTTCAGGGGGCCTGAATGAGCAGTTCTTC	CASSFSGGLNEQFF
TRBV7-9	NA	NA	TRBJ1-2	11	TGTGCCAGCACAGGAGACTATGGCTACACCTTC	CASTGDYGYTF
TRBV19	NA	NA	TRBJ2-2	17	TGTGCCAGTAGCCCCAACGACAGGTTCTCGAACACCGGGGAGCTGTTTTTT	CASSPNDRFSNTGELFF
TRBV5-1	NA	TRBD1	TRBJ2-2	15	TGCGCCAGCAGCTTGAATTACAGGGGCGCCGGGGAGCTGTTTTTT	CASSLNYRGAGELFF
TRBV4-1	NA	NA	TRBJ1-3	15	TGCGCCAGCAGCCTAGAGATCTTAGGGAGTCAGACCATATATTTT	CASSLEILGSQTIYF
TRBV4-3	NA	NA	TRBJ2-7	14	TGCGCCAGCAGCCAAGGAACAGGGACCTACGAGCAGTACTTC	CASSQGTGTYEQYF
TRBV7-8	few	NA	TRBJ1-5	14	TGTGCCAGCAGCAATCCGGTTACCGGTCGAGCCCAGCATTTT	CASSNPVTGRAQHF
TRBV9	NA	NA	TRBJ1-2	15	TGTGCCAGCAGCGTCGATCCCGGGACAAACTATGGCTACACCTTC	CASSVDPGTNYGYTF
TRBV19	NA	NA	TRBJ1-1	15	TGTGCCAGCGCATGGGTGGGGACAACCAACACTGAAGCTTTCTTT	CASAWVGTTNTEAFF
TRBV30	NA	NA	TRBJ1-2	11	TGTGCCTGGAACTACGCGGTTGGCTACACCTTC	CAWNYAVGYTF
TRBV11-2	NA	TRBD1	TRBJ1-4	16	TGTGCCAGCAGCTTAGGGGAACAGGGGTGGGGTGAAAAACTGTTTTTT	CASSLGEQGWGEKLFF
TRBV5-6	NA	NA	TRBJ1-5	14	TGTGCCAGCAGCGCACAGGGACGCAATCAGCCCCAGCATTTT	CASSAQGRNQPQHF
TRBV7-8	NA	NA	TRBJ2-1	13	TGTGCCAGCAGCTTTGGGGGCATCAATGAGCAGTTCTTC	CASSFGGINEQFF
TRBV7-9	once	TRBD1	TRBJ1-3	12	TGTGCCAGCAGCCGTCCCAGGGGGCTAACTTATTTT	CASSRPRGLTYF
TRBV30	few	TRBD1	TRBJ2-7	13	TGTGCCTCAAGACAGGGAGCCACCTACGAGCAGTACTTC	CASRQGATYEQYF
TRBV30	NA	TRBD2	TRBJ2-1	12	TGTGCCTGGTCGGGGGGGCCGCATGAGCAGTTCTTC	CAWSGGPHEQFF
TRBV2	NA	NA	TRBJ2-5	14	TGTGCCAGCAGTGAAGCTTGGGCATCAGAGACCCAGTACTTC	CASSEAWASETQYF
TRBV28	NA	NA	TRBJ1-2	15	TGTGCCAGCACTTTGGGTGACAGGAGGATCTATGGCTACACCTTC	CASTLGDRRIYGYTF
TRBV19	few	NA	TRBJ2-3	13	TGTGCCAGTAGTATAGGGGCTACAGATACGCAGTATTTT	CASSIGATDTQYF
TRBV7-2	NA	NA	TRBJ1-1	13	TGTGCCAGCAGCCCCAGGGTGAACACTGAAGCTTTCTTT	CASSPRVNTEAFF